These T cell receptor beta chains were read from a single sample in a study of cytomegalovirus exposure and HLA in healthy donors. The data were produced by immunoSEQ multiplex PCR, yet TCRdb's version contains in-frame clones alone and is incomplete. The data hold under 200,000 clones, with roughly four fifths observed a single time. Material for sequencing was PBMCs. All receptors derive from a man aged 45-60 years in good health and CMV-seropositive. CDR3s leave out the opening cysteine and the closing phenylalanine or tryptophan. The order of the fields is CDR3 length, J gene, V gene, CDR3 protein.

CDR3 length: 14
J gene: TRBJ2-5
V gene: TRBV9
CDR3 protein: ASSTSTSGGQETQY

CDR3 length: 12
J gene: TRBJ2-3
V gene: TRBV2
CDR3 protein: ASSGDWGADTQY

CDR3 length: 9
J gene: TRBJ1-2
V gene: TRBV28
CDR3 protein: ASTGDYGYT

CDR3 length: 14
J gene: TRBJ1-5
V gene: TRBV30
CDR3 protein: AWDPSGTGSNQPQH

CDR3 length: 11
J gene: TRBJ1-4
V gene: TRBV18
CDR3 protein: ASSWTRGEKLF

CDR3 length: 11
J gene: TRBJ1-3
V gene: TRBV5-6
CDR3 protein: ASSSIHGNTIY

CDR3 length: 11
J gene: TRBJ1-2
V gene: TRBV6-5
CDR3 protein: ASSRDSSYGYT

CDR3 length: 11
J gene: TRBJ1-2
V gene: TRBV15
CDR3 protein: ATSSRTGGGYT

CDR3 length: 12
J gene: TRBJ2-3
V gene: TRBV28
CDR3 protein: ASRTSGRSDTQY

CDR3 length: 14
J gene: TRBJ2-1
V gene: TRBV5-6
CDR3 protein: ASSVPGGKGVNEQF